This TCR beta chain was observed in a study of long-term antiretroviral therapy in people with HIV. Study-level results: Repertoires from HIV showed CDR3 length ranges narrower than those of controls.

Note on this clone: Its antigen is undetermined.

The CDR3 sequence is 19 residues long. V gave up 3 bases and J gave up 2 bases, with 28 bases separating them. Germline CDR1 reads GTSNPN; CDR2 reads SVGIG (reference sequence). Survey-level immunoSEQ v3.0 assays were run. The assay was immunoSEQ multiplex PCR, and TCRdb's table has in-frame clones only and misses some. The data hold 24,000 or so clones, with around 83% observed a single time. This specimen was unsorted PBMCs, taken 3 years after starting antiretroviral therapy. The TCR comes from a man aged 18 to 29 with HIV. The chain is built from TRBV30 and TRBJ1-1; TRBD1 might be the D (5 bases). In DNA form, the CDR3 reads TGTGCCTGGAGCAGGTATATCCCCACCGGGAAGACAGCTAACACTGAAGCTTTCTTT. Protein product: CAWSRYIPTGKTANTEAFF.